The T cell receptor (beta chain) described here comes from a study of CDR3 diversity in severe acne. TCRdb redid the calling of the PCR reads with MiXCR, one entry per CDR3 protein. The data contain 79,000 or so distinct CDR3 sequences, 45% to 55% of them seen just once; the ten biggest clones take up about 9.9%. This clonotype was counted ten times or more. Deletions cut 2 bases from V and 3 bases from J, with 9 bases between. Germline V gives CDR1 SGHRS, CDR2 YFSETQ. The CDR3 runs 14 residues. The clonotype originates from a male donor with severe acne vulgaris. The sequenced sample was blood. The chain uses TRBV5-1 and TRBJ2-1; tentatively, D is TRBD1 or TRBD2 (5 bases each). The CDR3 DNA reads TGCGCCAGCAGCTTCCGGGACGGCTACAATGAGCAGTTCTTC. It codes for CASSFRDGYNEQFF.